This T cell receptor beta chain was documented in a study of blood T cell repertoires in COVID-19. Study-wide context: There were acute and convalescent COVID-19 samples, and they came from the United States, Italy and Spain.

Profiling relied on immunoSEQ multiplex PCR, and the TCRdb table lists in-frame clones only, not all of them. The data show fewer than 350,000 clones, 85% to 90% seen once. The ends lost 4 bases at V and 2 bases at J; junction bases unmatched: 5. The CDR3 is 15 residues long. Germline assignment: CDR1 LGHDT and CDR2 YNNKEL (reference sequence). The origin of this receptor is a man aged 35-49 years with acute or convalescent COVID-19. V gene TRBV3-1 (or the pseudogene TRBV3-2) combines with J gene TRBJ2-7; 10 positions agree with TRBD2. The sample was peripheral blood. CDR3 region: CASSPLAGVTYEQYF. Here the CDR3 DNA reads TGTGCCAGCAGCCCCCTAGCGGGGGTTACCTACGAGCAGTACTTC.